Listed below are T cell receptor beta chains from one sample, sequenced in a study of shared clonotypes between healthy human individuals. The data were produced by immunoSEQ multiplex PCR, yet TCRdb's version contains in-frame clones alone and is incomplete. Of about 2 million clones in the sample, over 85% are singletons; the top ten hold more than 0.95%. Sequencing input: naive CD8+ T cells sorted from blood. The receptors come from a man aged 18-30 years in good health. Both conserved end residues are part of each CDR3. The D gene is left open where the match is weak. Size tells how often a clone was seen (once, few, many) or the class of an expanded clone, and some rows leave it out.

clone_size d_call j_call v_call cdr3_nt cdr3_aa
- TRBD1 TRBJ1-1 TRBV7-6 TGTGCCAGCAGTCCAGGGGGGCCTGAAGCTTTCTTT CASSPGGPEAFF
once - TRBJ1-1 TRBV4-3 TGCGCCAGCAGCCCCGGGACGGGCACTGAAGCTTTCTTT CASSPGTGTEAFF
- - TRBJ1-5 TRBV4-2 TGTGCCAGCAGCCAAGATGACAGCCATAATCAGCCCCAGCATTTT CASSQDDSHNQPQHF
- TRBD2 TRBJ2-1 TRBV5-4 TGTGCCAGCAGCTTGTCTAGCGGGGGGGTTGATGAGCAGTTCTTC CASSLSSGGVDEQFF
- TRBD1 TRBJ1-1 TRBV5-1 TGCGCCAGCAGCTCTAGACAGGGGTGGGATGTGAACACTGAAGCTTTCTTT CASSSRQGWDVNTEAFF
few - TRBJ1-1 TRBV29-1 TGCAGCGTTGCTTGGGGGGGCACTGAAGCTTTCTTT CSVAWGGTEAFF
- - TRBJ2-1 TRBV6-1 TGTGCCAGCAGGTCGTGGGGGTACCTAGGAGATGAGCAGTTCTTC CASRSWGYLGDEQFF
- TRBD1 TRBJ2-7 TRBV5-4 TGTGCCAGCAGCTCGGCCGGGACAGGGACCTACGAGCAGTACTTC CASSSAGTGTYEQYF
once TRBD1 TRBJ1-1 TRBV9 TGTGCCAGCAGCGATGACAGGGAAATGAACACTGAAGCTTTCTTT CASSDDREMNTEAFF
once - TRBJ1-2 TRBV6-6 TGTGCCAGCAGTTACGGAGTCATGTTTTTC CASSYGVMFF
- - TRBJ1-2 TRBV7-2 TGTGCCAGCAGCTTAGAACCCGGTTGGGGGATCTATGGCTACACCTTC CASSLEPGWGIYGYTF
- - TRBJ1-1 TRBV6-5 TGTGCCAGCAGTTACAGGGAAAGCGGCACTGAAGCTTTCTTT CASSYRESGTEAFF
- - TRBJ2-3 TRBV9 TGTGCCAGCAAGGATACGCAGTATTTT CASKDTQYF
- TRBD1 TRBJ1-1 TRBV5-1 TGCGCCAGCAGTCCCGGTGACAGGGCCGACACTGAAGCTTTCTTT CASSPGDRADTEAFF
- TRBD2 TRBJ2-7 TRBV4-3 TGCGCCAGCAGCCAAGATACGGGAGGGCCAAACGAGCAGTACTTC CASSQDTGGPNEQYF
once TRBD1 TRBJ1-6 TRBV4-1 TGCGCCAGCAGCCAAGCGGGACAGGGCTCCTATAATTCACCCCTCCACTTT CASSQAGQGSYNSPLHF